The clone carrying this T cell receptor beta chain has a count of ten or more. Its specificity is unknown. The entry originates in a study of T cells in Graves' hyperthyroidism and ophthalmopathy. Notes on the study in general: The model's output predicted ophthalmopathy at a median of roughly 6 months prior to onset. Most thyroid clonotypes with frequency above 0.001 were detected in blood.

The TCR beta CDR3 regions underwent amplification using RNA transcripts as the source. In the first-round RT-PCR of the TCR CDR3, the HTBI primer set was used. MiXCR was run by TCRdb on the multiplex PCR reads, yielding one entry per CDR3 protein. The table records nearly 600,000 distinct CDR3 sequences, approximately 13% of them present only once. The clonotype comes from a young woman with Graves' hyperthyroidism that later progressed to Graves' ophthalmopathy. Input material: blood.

Here the CDR3 reads CASSVGTSNTEAFF. The CDR3 region has the DNA TGTGCCAGCAGCGTAGGGACGTCGAACACTGAAGCTTTCTTT. This chain links TRBV6-2 or TRBV6-3 with TRBJ1-1; TRBD1 is a possible D gene (5 bases). The CDR3 spans 14 residues. The V and J ends lost 6 bases and 1 base respectively, with 12 bases between them. The V gene's germline CDR1 is MNHEY and CDR2 SVGEGT.